This TCR beta chain is from a study of blood T cell repertoires in COVID-19. The CDR3 consists of 16 residues. V shed 1 base, J shed 4 bases, and the junction held 7 bases outside the gene matches. Germline values: CDR1 SGHTA, CDR2 FQGNSA. Under the authors' procedure: The assay estimated nucleated cells by amplifying reference gene primers. Repertoires were generated with immunoSEQ multiplex PCR, while TCRdb's copy carries only in-frame clones and drops some. That table supplies the V and J calls and clone size; D and trimming were determined from the DNA. The table lists some 100,000 clones, 85% of them singletons, with about 10% in the top ten.

The material sequenced was peripheral blood. The clonotype originates from a woman in her 70s with active or convalescent COVID-19. The chain employs TRBV7-2 and TRBJ1-2, with 9 bases fitting TRBD1. The CDR3, as DNA: TGTGCCAGCAGCTTAGGAGGGACAGGGATGGGCTATGGCTACACCTTC. Its protein is CASSLGGTGMGYGYTF. The full variable domain, in which reference TRBV7-2 and TRBJ1-2 provide the parts outside the CDR3, is GAGVSQSPSNKVTEKGKDVELRCDPISGHTALYWYRQSLGQGLEFLIYFQGNSAPDKSGLPSDRFSAERTGGSVSTLTIQRTQQEDSAVYLCASSLGGTGMGYGYTFGSGTRLTVV.